This TCR beta chain derives from a study of blood T cell repertoires in COVID-19. Study-level information: The United States, Italy and Spain supplied acute and convalescent COVID-19 samples. PBMCs, B-cell-depleted T cells, or T cells provided the cDNA or gDNA that made up the material.

This CDR3 region has 13 residues. CDR1 and CDR2 from the germline V gene are LNHDA and SQIVND (reference sequence). Deletions cut 5 bases from V and 2 bases from J, with 9 bases between. The authors' processing: From reference gene primer amplification, estimates of nucleated cell counts were derived. Method: immunoSEQ multiplex PCR; TCRdb's copy keeps in-frame clones and lacks some. The V and J calls and clone size were taken over from that table, and D and trimming were inferred from the DNA. The sample lists about 140,000 clones, 87% seen once, with about 2.5% in the top ten. Sequenced: peripheral blood. This receptor was taken from a man over 45 with active COVID-19. This chain joins TRBV19 and TRBJ1-2; D not certain. The CDR3 protein is CASSVDGNYGYTF. CDR3 in DNA: TGTGCCAGTAGTGTTGACGGGAACTATGGCTACACCTTC. The entire variable domain, with the rest obtained from reference TRBV19 and TRBJ1-2, is as follows: DGGITQSPKYLFRKEGQNVTLSCEQNLNHDAMYWYRQDPGQGLRLIYYSQIVNDFQKGDIAEGYSVSREKKESFPLTVTSAQKNPTAFYLCASSVDGNYGYTFGSGTRLTVV.